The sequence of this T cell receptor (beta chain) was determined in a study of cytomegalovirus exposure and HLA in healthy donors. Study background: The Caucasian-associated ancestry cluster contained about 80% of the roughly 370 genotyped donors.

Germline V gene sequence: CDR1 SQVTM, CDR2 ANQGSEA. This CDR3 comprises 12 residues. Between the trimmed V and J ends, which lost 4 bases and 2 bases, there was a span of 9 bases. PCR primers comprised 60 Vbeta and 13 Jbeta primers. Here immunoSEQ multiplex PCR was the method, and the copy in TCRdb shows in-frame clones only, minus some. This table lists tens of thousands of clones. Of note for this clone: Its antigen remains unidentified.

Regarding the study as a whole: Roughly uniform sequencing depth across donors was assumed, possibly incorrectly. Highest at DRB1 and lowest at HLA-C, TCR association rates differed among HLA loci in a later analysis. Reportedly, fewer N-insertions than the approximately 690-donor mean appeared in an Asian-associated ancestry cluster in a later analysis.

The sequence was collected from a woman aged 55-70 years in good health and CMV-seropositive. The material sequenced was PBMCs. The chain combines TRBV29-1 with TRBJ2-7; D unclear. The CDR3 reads CSVAVIAYEQYF. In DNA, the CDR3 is TGCAGCGTTGCGGTCATCGCCTACGAGCAGTACTTC.